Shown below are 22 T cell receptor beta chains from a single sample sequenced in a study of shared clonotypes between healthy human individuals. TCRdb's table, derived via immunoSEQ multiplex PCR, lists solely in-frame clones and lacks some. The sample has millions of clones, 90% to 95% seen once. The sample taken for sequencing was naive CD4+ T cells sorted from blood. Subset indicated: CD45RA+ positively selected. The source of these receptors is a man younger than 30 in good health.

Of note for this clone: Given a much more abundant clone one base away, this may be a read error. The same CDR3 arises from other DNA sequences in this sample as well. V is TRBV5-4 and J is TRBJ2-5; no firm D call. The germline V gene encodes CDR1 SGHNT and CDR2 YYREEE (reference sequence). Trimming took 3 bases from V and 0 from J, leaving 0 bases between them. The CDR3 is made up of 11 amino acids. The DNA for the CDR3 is TGTGCCAGCAGCTACCAAGAGACCCAGTACTTC. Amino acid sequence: CASSYQETQYF.

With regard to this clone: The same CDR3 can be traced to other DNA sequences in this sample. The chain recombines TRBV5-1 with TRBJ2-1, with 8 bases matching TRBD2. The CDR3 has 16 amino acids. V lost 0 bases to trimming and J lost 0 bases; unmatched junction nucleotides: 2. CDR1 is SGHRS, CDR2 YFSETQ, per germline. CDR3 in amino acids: CASSLVAGSSYNEQFF. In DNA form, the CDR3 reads TGCGCCAGCAGCTTGGTAGCGGGGAGCTCCTACAATGAGCAGTTCTTC.

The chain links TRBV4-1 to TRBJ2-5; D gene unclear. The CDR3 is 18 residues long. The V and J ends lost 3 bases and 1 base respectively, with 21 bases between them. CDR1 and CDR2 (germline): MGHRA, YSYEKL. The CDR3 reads CASSHPTPIQVLQETQYF. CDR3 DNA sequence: TGCGCCAGCAGCCATCCCACTCCAATCCAAGTACTCCAAGAGACCCAGTACTTC.

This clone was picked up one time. The CDR3 region has the DNA TGTGCCAGCAGCCAACCGGTCCCCTATTCTGGCATCGGGAACCAAGAGACCCAGTACTTC. Protein product: CASSQPVPYSGIGNQETQYF. The chain links TRBV14 to TRBJ2-5, with a possible D match to TRBD2 (5 bases). The CDR3 has 20 residues. Germline V gene lookup returns CDR1 SGHDN and CDR2 FVKESK. The V and J ends lost 2 bases and 0 bases respectively, with 25 bases between them. The full variable domain, its missing parts supplied by reference TRBV14 and TRBJ2-5, is EAGVTQFPSHSVIEKGQTVTLRCDPISGHDNLYWYRRVMGKEIKFLLHFVKESKQDESGMPNNRFLAERTGGTYSTLKVQPAELEDSGVYFCASSQPVPYSGIGNQETQYFGPGTRLLVL.

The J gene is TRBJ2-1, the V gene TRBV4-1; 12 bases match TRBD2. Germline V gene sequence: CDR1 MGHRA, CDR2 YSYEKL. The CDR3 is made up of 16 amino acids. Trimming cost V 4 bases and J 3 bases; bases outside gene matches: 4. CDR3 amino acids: CASSPSGRADYNEQFF. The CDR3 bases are TGCGCCAGCAGCCCTAGCGGGAGGGCCGACTACAATGAGCAGTTCTTC.

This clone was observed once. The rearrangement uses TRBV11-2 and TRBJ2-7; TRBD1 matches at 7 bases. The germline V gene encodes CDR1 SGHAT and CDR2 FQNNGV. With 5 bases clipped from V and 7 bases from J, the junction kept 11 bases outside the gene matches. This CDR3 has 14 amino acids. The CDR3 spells CASSLGLRGQEQYF. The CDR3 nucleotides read TGTGCCAGCAGCCTAGGTCTGAGGGGGCAGGAGCAGTACTTC.

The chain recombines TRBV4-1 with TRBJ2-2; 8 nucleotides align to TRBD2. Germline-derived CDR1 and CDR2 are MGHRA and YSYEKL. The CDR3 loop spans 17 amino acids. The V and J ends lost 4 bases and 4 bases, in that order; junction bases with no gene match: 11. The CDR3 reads CASSLLAGGAVTGELFF. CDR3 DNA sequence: TGCGCCAGCAGCCTTTTGGCGGGGGGCGCGGTCACCGGGGAGCTGTTTTTT.

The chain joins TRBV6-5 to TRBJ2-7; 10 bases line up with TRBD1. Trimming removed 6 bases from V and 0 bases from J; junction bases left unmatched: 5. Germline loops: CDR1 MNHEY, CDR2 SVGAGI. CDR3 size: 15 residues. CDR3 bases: TGTGCCAGCAGCCCCGGGACAGGGGCCTCCTACGAGCAGTACTTC. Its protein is CASSPGTGASYEQYF.

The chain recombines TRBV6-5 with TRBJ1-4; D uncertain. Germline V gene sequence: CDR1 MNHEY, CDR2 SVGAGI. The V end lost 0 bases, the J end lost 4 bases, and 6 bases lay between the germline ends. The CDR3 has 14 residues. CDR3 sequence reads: CASSYSAYNEKLFF. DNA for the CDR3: TGTGCCAGCAGTTACTCGGCATATAATGAAAAACTGTTTTTT.

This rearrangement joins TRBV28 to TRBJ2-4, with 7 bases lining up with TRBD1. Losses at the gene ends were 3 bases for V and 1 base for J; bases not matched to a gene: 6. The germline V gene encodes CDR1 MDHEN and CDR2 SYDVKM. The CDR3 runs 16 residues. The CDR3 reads CASSFTGALAKNIQYF. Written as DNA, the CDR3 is TGTGCCAGCAGTTTTACAGGGGCGTTGGCCAAAAACATTCAGTACTTC.

CDR3 amino acids: CAISESTGGLYEQYF. The CDR3 nucleotides read TGTGCCATCAGTGAGTCGACCGGGGGTCTCTACGAGCAGTACTTC. The V gene is TRBV10-3, the J gene TRBJ2-7, with D perhaps TRBD2 (6 bases). The CDR3 contains 15 residues. Trimming left V 0 bases short and J 3 bases short, with 12 bases between. CDR1 and CDR2 from the germline V gene are ENHRY and SYGVKD.

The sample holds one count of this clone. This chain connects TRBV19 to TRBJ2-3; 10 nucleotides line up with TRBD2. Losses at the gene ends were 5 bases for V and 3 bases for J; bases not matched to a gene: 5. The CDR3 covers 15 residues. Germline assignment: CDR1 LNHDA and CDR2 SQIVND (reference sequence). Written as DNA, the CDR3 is TGTGCCAGTAGTCAAGGACTAGCGGCGACAGATACGCAGTATTTT. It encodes CASSQGLAATDTQYF.

CDR3 sequence (DNA): TGTGCCAGCAGCTTAGCTCTTTCCATGACTAGCCCCACGGCCCAAGAGACCCAGTACTTC. Protein sequence: CASSLALSMTSPTAQETQYF. J is TRBJ2-5 and V is TRBV7-2, with TRBD2 matching 7 bases. The V gene end was trimmed by 0 bases and the J gene end by 1 base; junction bases not matched to a gene: 17. This CDR3 contains 20 residues. Germline V gene data show CDR1 as SGHTA and CDR2 as FQGNSA.

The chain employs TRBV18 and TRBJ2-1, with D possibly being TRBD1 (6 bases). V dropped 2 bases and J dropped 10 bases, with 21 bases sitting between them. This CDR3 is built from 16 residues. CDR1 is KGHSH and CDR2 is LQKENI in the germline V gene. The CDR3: CASSPIRTVRGEEQFF. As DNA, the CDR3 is TGTGCCAGCTCACCAATTCGGACAGTGAGAGGGGAGGAGCAGTTCTTC.

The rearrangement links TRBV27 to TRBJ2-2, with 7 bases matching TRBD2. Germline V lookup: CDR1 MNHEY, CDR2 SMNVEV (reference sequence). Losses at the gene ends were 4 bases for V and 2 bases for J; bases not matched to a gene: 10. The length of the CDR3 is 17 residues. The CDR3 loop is CASSSNAAGVNTGELFF. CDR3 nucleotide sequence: TGTGCCAGCAGTTCGAACGCGGCGGGGGTTAACACCGGGGAGCTGTTTTTT.

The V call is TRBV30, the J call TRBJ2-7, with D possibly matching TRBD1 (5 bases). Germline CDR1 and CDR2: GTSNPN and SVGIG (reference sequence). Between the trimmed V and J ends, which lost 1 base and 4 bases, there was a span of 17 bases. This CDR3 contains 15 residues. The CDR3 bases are TGTGCCTGGAGTGACCGCTCCAGGGATGGGTACGAGCAGTACTTC. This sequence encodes CAWSDRSRDGYEQYF.

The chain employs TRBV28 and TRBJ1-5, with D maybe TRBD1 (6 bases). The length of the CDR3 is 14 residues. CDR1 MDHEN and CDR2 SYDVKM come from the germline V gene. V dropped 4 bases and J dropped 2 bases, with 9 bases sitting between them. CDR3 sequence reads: CASSSGQRNQPQHF. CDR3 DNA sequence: TGTGCCAGCAGTTCTGGACAGCGCAATCAGCCCCAGCATTTT.

CDR3 sequence (DNA): TGTGCCAGCAGTGACCCAGGGGGCTATGGCTACACCTTC. The encoded protein is CASSDPGGYGYTF. The rearrangement joins TRBV2 to TRBJ1-2, with TRBD1 matching over 7 bases. Germline assignment: CDR1 SNHLY and CDR2 FYNNEI. This CDR3 has 13 residues. J gave up 4 bases and V 3 bases, and 2 bases lay outside the gene matches.

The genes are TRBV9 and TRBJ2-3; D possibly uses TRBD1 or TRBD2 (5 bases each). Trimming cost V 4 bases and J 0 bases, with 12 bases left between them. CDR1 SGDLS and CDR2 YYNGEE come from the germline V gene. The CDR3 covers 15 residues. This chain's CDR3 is CASSRGAASTDTQYF. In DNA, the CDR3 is TGTGCCAGCAGCAGAGGGGCGGCGAGCACAGATACGCAGTATTTT. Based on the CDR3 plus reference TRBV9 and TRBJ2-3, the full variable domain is DSGVTQTPKHLITATGQRVTLRCSPRSGDLSVYWYQQSLDQGLQFLIQYYNGEERAKGNILERFSAQQFPDLHSELNLSSLELGDSALYFCASSRGAASTDTQYFGPGTRLTVL.

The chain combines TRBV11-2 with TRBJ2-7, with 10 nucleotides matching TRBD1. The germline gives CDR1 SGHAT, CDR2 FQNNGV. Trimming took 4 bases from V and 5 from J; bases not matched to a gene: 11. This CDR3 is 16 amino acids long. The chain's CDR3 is CASSSYRDRGSDEQYF. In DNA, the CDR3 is TGTGCCAGCAGCTCTTACCGGGACAGGGGTAGTGACGAGCAGTACTTC.

CDR3 bases: TGTGCCAGCAGTGAACTGGGACTCGGGAGGGGGGAGACCCAGTACTTC. Its translation is CASSELGLGRGETQYF. The chain uses TRBV6-1 and TRBJ2-5, with 8 bases lining up with TRBD2. This CDR3 is built from 16 residues. The V segment lost 2 bases and the J segment 5 bases; nucleotides outside the gene matches: 10. CDR1 MNHNS and CDR2 SASEGT come from the germline V gene.

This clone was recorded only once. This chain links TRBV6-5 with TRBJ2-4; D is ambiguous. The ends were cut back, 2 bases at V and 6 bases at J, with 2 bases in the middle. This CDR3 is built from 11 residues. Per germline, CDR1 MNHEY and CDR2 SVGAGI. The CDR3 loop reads CASSYLNIQYF. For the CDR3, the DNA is TGTGCCAGCAGTTACCTAAACATTCAGTACTTC.